What follows are 9 T cell receptor beta chains derived from one specimen sequenced in a study of early T cells in non-severe SARS-CoV-2 infection. MiXCR, applied by TCRdb to the 5' RACE reads, yields one record per CDR3 protein. The table has tens of thousands of distinct CDR3 sequences, roughly 8.8% seen once. What was sequenced was whole blood. The source is an adult who was a healthcare worker with PCR-confirmed SARS-CoV-2 infection or an uninfected control (not recorded which).

This clonotype was counted only a few times. This chain joins TRBV19 and TRBJ2-2; D remains ambiguous. The V end was cut by 4 bases, the J end by 4 bases, with 7 bases between. The V gene's germline CDR1 is LNHDA and CDR2 SQIVND (reference sequence). This CDR3 spans 13 amino acids. The DNA for the CDR3 is TGTGCCAGTAGTAAGACACCCACCGGGGAGCTGTTTTTT. Translation: CASSKTPTGELFF. The variable domain in full, with the rest retrieved from reference TRBV19 and TRBJ2-2, is DGGITQSPKYLFRKEGQNVTLSCEQNLNHDAMYWYRQDPGQGLRLIYYSQIVNDFQKGDIAEGYSVSREKKESFPLTVTSAQKNPTAFYLCASSKTPTGELFFGEGSRLTVL.

This clonotype was observed at least ten times. The chain recombines TRBV12-3 or TRBV12-4 with TRBJ2-5; 9 bases agree with TRBD1. The CDR3 has 17 residues. With V trimmed by 1 base and J by 0 bases, 6 bases remained unmatched. The CDR3 bases are TGTGCCAGCAGTTTAGGTCGGACAGGGGCTTACCAAGAGACCCAGTACTTC. Translated, it gives CASSLGRTGAYQETQYF.

In this sample, this clonotype turned up many times. The genes are TRBV6-6 and TRBJ2-3; D unresolved. Germline V gene data show CDR1 as MNHNY and CDR2 as SVGAGI (reference sequence). V was trimmed by 4 bases and J by 7 bases, leaving 6 bases between them. CDR3 size: 11 residues. This CDR3 reads CASSSPNTQYF. The CDR3 DNA sequence: TGTGCCAGCAGTTCCCCGAATACGCAGTATTTT.

This chain connects TRBV3-1 to TRBJ2-7; D is undetermined. Germline CDR1 LGHDT, CDR2 YNNKEL (reference sequence). Trimming removed 1 base at V and 3 bases at J, with 10 bases between. The CDR3 totals 14 residues. The CDR3 bases are TGTGCCAGCAGCCAAGCAGGCCTCTTCTACGAGCAGTACTTC. It encodes CASSQAGLFYEQYF.

This rearrangement joins TRBV2 to TRBJ1-4; D call uncertain. The ends were cut back, 5 bases at V and 3 bases at J, with 16 bases in the middle. Per germline, CDR1 SNHLY and CDR2 FYNNEI. The CDR3 covers 16 residues. CDR3 DNA sequence: TGTGCCAGCAGTCTAGATTCTGGGTCTTCTAATGAAAAACTGTTTTTT. Encoded protein: CASSLDSGSSNEKLFF.

Ten or more counts support this clonotype. The rearrangement uses TRBV5-1 and TRBJ2-7; 9 nucleotides match TRBD2. CDR3 length equals 16 residues. The J segment lost 2 bases and the V segment lost 4 bases, leaving 10 bases of the junction unmatched. CDR1 is SGHRS and CDR2 is YFSETQ in the germline V gene. The CDR3 bases are TGCGCCAGCAGCGCTACCCTTAGCGGGGGAACCTACGAGCAGTACTTC. It translates to CASSATLSGGTYEQYF.

This clonotype was seen a few times. The CDR3 region has the DNA TGTGCCAGCAGTGACGGGAAGACTAGCACAGATACGCAGTATTTT. Translated, it gives CASSDGKTSTDTQYF. The chain recombines TRBV2 with TRBJ2-3, with D possibly TRBD2 on 5 matching bases. The CDR3 has 15 amino acids. V was clipped by 3 bases and J by 0 bases, with 10 bases between them. In germline, CDR1 is SNHLY, CDR2 FYNNEI.

The rearrangement links TRBV7-9 to TRBJ2-1; D is uncertain. The V end lost 4 bases, the J end lost 4 bases, and 8 bases lay between the germline ends. This CDR3 is 13 amino acids long. Germline lookup yields CDR1 SEHNR and CDR2 FQNEAQ (reference sequence). In nucleotides, the CDR3 is TGTGCCAGCAGCTCGTCGGAATACAATGAGCAGTTCTTC. Translated, it gives CASSSSEYNEQFF.

The chain carries TRBV4-1 and TRBJ2-1; D gene unclear. The V gene's germline CDR1 is MGHRA and CDR2 YSYEKL. The CDR3 sequence is 11 residues long. Trimming left V 10 bases short and J 16 bases short, with 20 bases between. In DNA, the CDR3 is TGCGCCACCCAGACATCTACGTTGTTTTTCTTC. Its translation is CATQTSTLFFF.